This T cell receptor beta chain was recorded in a study of blood T cells in healthy people across ages. The study, taken as a whole, reports: Because donor CMV status was unknown, expanded clonotype changes were possibly confounded. Higher diversity and more naive CD4+ cells were features of long-lived donors, compared to aged donors. A roughly linear fall in TCR beta diversity per million T cells was seen with increasing age.

Sample-barcoded 5' priming and a J-beta primer mix drove a second PCR of roughly 7 to 11 cycles. Each sample provided no less than 2.5 million CDR3-containing paired-end reads. One entry per CDR3 protein results from TCRdb running MiXCR on the 5' RACE reads. Here the sample spans around 1,500,000 distinct CDR3 sequences, roughly 27% being singletons. A note on this clonotype: The antigen is undetermined.

This CDR3 spans 14 amino acids. Trimming took 7 bases from V and 4 from J; bases not matched to a gene: 5. Germline CDR1 and CDR2: LGHNT and FRNRAP. This clonotype was obtained from a woman in her twenties or thirties in good health. What was sequenced was blood. This chain links TRBV12-5 with TRBJ2-3; 10 bases fit TRBD2. Here the CDR3 reads CASAPLAGADTQYF. CDR3 coding DNA: TGTGCTAGTGCCCCCCTAGCGGGAGCAGATACGCAGTATTTT.